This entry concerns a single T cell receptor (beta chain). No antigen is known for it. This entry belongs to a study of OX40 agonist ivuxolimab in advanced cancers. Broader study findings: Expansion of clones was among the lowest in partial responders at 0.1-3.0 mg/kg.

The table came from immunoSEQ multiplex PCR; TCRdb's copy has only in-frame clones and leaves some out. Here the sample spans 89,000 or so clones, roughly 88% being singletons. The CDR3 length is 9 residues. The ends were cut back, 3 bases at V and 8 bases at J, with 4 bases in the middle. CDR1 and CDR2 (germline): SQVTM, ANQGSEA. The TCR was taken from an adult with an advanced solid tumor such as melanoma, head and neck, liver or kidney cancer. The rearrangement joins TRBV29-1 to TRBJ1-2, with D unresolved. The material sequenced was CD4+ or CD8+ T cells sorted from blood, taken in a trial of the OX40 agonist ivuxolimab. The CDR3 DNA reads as TGCAGCGTTGACTGGGGCTACACCTTC. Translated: CSVDWGYTF.